The clone carrying this T cell receptor beta chain was detected a few times. Its antigen remains unknown. Libraries for TCR beta were made by quantitative 5'-RACE with molecular barcodes. Each CDR3 protein is one row after TCRdb ran MiXCR on the 5' RACE reads. The data contain 700,000 to 1,000,000 distinct CDR3 sequences, 10% to 15% of them seen just once; the ten biggest clones take up approximately 0.5%. These data belong to a study of CD8 T cells in ankylosing spondylitis. Study observations and caveats: Clones linked to disease were reported to show significant enrichment in matched ankylosing spondylitis synovial fluid. The study identified a TCR beta motif of under ten highly homologous variants that appeared characteristic of ankylosing spondylitis blood.

The CDR3 extends over 14 amino acids. The V end was cut by 4 bases, the J end by 8 bases, with 16 bases between. The germline V gene has CDR1 SGHRS and CDR2 YFSETQ. This chain uses TRBV5-1 with TRBJ1-3; D might be TRBD1 (5 bases). This clonotype originated in a male donor with ankylosing spondylitis. What was sequenced was blood, either unsorted or a sorted T cell fraction (not recorded which). Written as DNA, the CDR3 is TGCGCCAGCAGCCAGGGTCCCATGGAAGACACCATATATTTT. Translation: CASSQGPMEDTIYF.